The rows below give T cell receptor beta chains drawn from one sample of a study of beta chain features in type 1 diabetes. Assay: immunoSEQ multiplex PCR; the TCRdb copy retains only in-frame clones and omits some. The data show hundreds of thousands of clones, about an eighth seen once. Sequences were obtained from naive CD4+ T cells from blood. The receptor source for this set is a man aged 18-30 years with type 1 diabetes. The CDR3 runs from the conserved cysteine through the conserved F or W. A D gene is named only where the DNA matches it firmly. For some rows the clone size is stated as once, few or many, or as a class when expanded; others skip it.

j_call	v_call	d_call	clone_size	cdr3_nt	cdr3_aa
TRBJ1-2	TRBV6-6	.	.	TGTGCCAGCAACCTAGGGGTTGGGCAGGAGCATGGCTACACCTTC	CASNLGVGQEHGYTF
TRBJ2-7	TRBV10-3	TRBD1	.	TGTGCCATCAGTGGTCAGGGGGTAATCGAGCAGTACTTC	CAISGQGVIEQYF
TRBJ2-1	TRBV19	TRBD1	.	TGTGCCAGTTCGGGACAGGGGGCGCGGTACAATGAGCAGTTCTTC	CASSGQGARYNEQFF
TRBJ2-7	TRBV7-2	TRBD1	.	TGTGCCAGCAGCTTAAGGGGACAGGGGGCTCCAGGCGAGCAGTACTTC	CASSLRGQGAPGEQYF
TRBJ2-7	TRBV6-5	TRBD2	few	TGTGCCAGCAGTCCCACCGGGAGGGCCCACGAGCAGTACTTC	CASSPTGRAHEQYF
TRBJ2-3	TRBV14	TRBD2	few	TGTGCCAGCAGCCGCGGACTAGCGGCTGATACGCAGTATTTT	CASSRGLAADTQYF
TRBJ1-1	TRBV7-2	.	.	TGTGCCAGCAGCCCCAGGGGCGGAAGCACTGAAGCTTTCTTT	CASSPRGGSTEAFF
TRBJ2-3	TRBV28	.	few	TGTGCCAGCAGTTTACAGCAAGATACGCAGTATTTT	CASSLQQDTQYF
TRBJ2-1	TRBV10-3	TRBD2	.	TGTGCCATCAGTGCCGGGACTAGCGGGGGGGGTGAGCAGTTCTTC	CAISAGTSGGGEQFF
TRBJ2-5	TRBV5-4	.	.	TGTGCCAGCAGCTCAGCGACTAGTGCGGGGGAGACCCAGTACTTC	CASSSATSAGETQYF
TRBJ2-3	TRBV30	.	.	TGTGCCTGGAGTGTATCGGGTGTGGGTGCAGATACGCAGTATTTT	CAWSVSGVGADTQYF
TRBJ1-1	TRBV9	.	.	TGTGCCAGCACCCGCGGAGACGCCTACGAGGACACTGAAGCTTTCTTT	CASTRGDAYEDTEAFF
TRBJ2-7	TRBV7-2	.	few	TGTGCCAGCAGCTTAGTGACAGGCCGGGACTACGAGCAGTACTTC	CASSLVTGRDYEQYF
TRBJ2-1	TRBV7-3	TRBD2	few	TGTGCCAGCAGCTCCCACGGGACTACATGGAATGAGCAGTTCTTC	CASSSHGTTWNEQFF
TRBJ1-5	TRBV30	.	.	TGTGCCTGGAGGGCGCAGACGGGCGGTCAGCCCCAGCATTTT	CAWRAQTGGQPQHF
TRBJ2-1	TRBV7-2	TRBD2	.	TGTGCCAGCAGCCTCCGTCGGGGGGCCTACAATGAGCAGTTCTTC	CASSLRRGAYNEQFF
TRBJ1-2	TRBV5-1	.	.	TGCGCCAGCAGCAGGGGTCGGGACACAAGCTTCTATGGCTACACCTTC	CASSRGRDTSFYGYTF
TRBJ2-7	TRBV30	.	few	TGTGCCTGGAGTGTAGTCATCGAGCAGTACTTC	CAWSVVIEQYF
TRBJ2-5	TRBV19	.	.	TGTGCCAGTAGTGTGCTGGCTCACGAAGAGACCCAGTACTTC	CASSVLAHEETQYF
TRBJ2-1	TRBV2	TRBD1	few	TGTGCCAGCAGGCCAGACAGGGAGAATGAGCAGTTCTTC	CASRPDRENEQFF
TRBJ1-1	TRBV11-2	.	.	TGTGCCAGCAGCTTTGAGGCGGGAACCCGGGGACAGAACACTGAAGCTTTCTTT	CASSFEAGTRGQNTEAFF
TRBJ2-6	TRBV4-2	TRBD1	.	TGTGCCAGCAACGGACAGGGGACTGGGGCCAACGTCCTGACTTTC	CASNGQGTGANVLTF
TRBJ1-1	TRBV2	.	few	TGTGCCAGCAAGGGGCCCGGGACGGTGAACACTGAAGCTTTCTTT	CASKGPGTVNTEAFF
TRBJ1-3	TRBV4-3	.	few	TGCGCCAGCAGCCAAGATTTCGTGTGGGGAAACACCATATATTTT	CASSQDFVWGNTIYF
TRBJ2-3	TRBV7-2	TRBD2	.	TGTGCCAGCAGCTCCCCTAGCGGGAGCGCAGATACGCAGTATTTT	CASSSPSGSADTQYF
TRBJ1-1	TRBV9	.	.	TGTGCCAGCAGCGTACGAGGGGCGAACACTGAAGCTTTCTTT	CASSVRGANTEAFF
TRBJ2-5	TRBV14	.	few	TGTGCCAGCAGCCAACGTAGGAGAGAGACCCAGTACTTC	CASSQRRRETQYF
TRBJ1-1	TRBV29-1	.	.	TGCAGCGTTGAAAGGCAGCTGAACACTGAAGCTTTCTTT	CSVERQLNTEAFF
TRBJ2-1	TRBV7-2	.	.	TGTGCCAGCAGCTTAGAGGTGGGTCTTTACAATGAGCAGTTCTTC	CASSLEVGLYNEQFF
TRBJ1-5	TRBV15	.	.	TGTGCCACCAGCAGCGGGGGGTTTCAGCCCCAGCATTTT	CATSSGGFQPQHF
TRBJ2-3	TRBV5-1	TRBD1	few	TGCGCCAGTAAGACAGGGGATAGCACAGATACGCAGTATTTT	CASKTGDSTDTQYF
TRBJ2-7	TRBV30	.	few	TGTGCCTGGAGTGTACAGGGAGGACTCTACGAGCAGTACTTC	CAWSVQGGLYEQYF
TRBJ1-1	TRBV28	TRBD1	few	TGTGCCAGCAGGGGACAGGCGGCGGGGAACACTGAAGCTTTCTTT	CASRGQAAGNTEAFF
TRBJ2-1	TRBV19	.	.	TGTGCCAGCCAGGTCGGACGGCGGGACGGGGAGCAGTTCTTC	CASQVGRRDGEQFF
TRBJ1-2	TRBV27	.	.	TGTGCCAGCAGGCCACCCCGGCGGACGGGCCGAGGTGGCTACACCTTC	CASRPPRRTGRGGYTF
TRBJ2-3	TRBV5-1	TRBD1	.	TGCGCCAGCAGCTTGGACAGGGGCGACACAGATACGCAGTATTTT	CASSLDRGDTDTQYF
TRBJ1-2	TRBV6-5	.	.	TGTGCCAGCAGCCGCGGACGGTTACCGAACTATGGCTACACCTTC	CASSRGRLPNYGYTF
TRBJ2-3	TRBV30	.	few	TGTGCCTGGGCCTCAGTCGGCCGTCCAGATACGCAGTATTTT	CAWASVGRPDTQYF
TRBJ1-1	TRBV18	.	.	TGTGCCAGCTCCCCCCGACAGGAGACGAACACTGAAGCTTTCTTT	CASSPRQETNTEAFF
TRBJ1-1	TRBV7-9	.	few	TGTGCCAGCAGCTTGACAGCGAACACTGAAGCTTTCTTT	CASSLTANTEAFF
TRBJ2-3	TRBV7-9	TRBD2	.	TGTGCCAGCAGCCTGGGACTAGCGGGAGTTGATACGCAGTATTTT	CASSLGLAGVDTQYF
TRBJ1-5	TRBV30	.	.	TGTGCCTGGAGCAGGGCAATTAGCAATCAGCCCCAGCATTTT	CAWSRAISNQPQHF
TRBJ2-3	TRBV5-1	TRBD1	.	TGCGCCAGCAGCTTCGATGACAGGGTCACAGATACGCAGTATTTT	CASSFDDRVTDTQYF
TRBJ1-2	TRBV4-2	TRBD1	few	TGTGCCAGCAGCCAGTTACAGGGGAAGGATGGCTACACCTTC	CASSQLQGKDGYTF
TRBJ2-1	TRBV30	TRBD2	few	TGTGCCTGGTGGGAGGGGAATGAGCAGTTCTTC	CAWWEGNEQFF
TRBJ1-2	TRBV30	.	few	TGTGCCTGGAAGCCTCAGGGATCCAACTATGGCTACACCTTC	CAWKPQGSNYGYTF
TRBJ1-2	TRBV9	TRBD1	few	TGTGCCAGCAGCCCCAGGGACAGGGGGCACTATGGCTACACCTTC	CASSPRDRGHYGYTF
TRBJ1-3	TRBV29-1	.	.	TGCAGCGCCACGGGGACCGCGTGGGGAAACACCATATATTTT	CSATGTAWGNTIYF
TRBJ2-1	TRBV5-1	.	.	TGCGCCAGCAGCGCAGAAGGCAGGGGATTTAACAATGAGCAGTTCTTC	CASSAEGRGFNNEQFF
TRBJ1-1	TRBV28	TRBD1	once	TGTGCCAGCAGTCGACCGTTTGACAGGGGCAAGGGTGCTTTCTTT	CASSRPFDRGKGAFF
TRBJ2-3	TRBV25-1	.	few	TGTGCCAGCAGAGTTAACACAGATACGCAGTATTTT	CASRVNTDTQYF
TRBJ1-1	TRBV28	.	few	TGTGCCAGCAGTTTGGACACTGAAGCTTTCTTT	CASSLDTEAFF
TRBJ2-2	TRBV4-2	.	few	TGTGCCAGCAGCCAGCAGTCCGGGTCTCTAAACACCGGGGAGCTGTTTTTT	CASSQQSGSLNTGELFF
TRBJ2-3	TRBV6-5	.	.	TGTGCCAGCAGTTACCTCACTTCTAGGGATACGCAGTATTTT	CASSYLTSRDTQYF
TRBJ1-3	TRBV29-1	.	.	TGCAGCGTTGCGGCCAGGACGCCGAGCAACACCATATATTTT	CSVAARTPSNTIYF
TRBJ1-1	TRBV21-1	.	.	TGTGCCAGCAGCAAAAAGGGGGACAGGTCGAACACTGAAGCTTTCTTT	CASSKKGDRSNTEAFF